This TCR delta chain is from a study of γδ T cells in repeated Plasmodium falciparum infection. TCRdb reran clone calling via CATT on the multiplex PCR reads. The table shows 85,000 to 90,000 delta-chain clones, with more than 1.4% occurring only once. As to this clone: This is likely an artifact of a read error, given a far larger clone one base away. The same CDR3 can be traced to other DNA sequences in this sample.

The CDR3 totals 19 residues. Per germline, CDR1 TSWWSYY and CDR2 QGS. Flow sorting of PBMC yielded separate Vgamma9/Vdelta2+ and Vdelta2-negative gammadelta T cell populations for bulk repertoire analysis. The sequence was collected from a pool of human donors (malaria-infected and uninfected, not separated). The V call is TRDV1, the J call TRDJ1; D is possibly TRDD3 (5 bases). Source material: gamma-delta T cells from blood. The chain's CDR3 is CALGECRDPWGANTDKLIF. In nucleotides, the CDR3 is TGTGCTCTTGGGGAATGTAGGGACCCATGGGGTGCCAACACCGATAAGCTCATCTTT.